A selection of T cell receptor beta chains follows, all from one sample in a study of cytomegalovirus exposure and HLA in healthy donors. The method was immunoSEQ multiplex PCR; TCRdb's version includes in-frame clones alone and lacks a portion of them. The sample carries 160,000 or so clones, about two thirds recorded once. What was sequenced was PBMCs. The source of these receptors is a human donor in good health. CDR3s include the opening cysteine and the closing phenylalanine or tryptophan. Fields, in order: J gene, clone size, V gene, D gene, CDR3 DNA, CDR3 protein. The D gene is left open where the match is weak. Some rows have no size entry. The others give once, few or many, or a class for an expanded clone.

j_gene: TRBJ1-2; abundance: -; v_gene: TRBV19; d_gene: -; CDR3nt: TGTGCCAGTAGTATATATCCCGGTGCCTATGGCTACACCTTC; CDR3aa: CASSIYPGAYGYTF
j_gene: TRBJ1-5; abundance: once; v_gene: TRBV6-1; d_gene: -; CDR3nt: TGTGCCAGCAGTGAACAGGCAGGCAATCAGCCCCAGCATTTT; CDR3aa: CASSEQAGNQPQHF
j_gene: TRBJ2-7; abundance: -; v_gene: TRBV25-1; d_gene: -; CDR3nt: TGTGCCAGCAGTGCTTCAGGGTTCTACGAGCAGTACTTC; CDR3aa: CASSASGFYEQYF
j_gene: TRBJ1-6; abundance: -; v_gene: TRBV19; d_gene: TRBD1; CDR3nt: TGTGCCAGTAGTGTCGGACAGGGGGTTTCACCCCTCCACTTT; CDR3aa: CASSVGQGVSPLHF
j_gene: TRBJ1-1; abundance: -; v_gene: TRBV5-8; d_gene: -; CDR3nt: TGTGCCAGTCTGCGGATATCGAACACTGAAGCTTTCTTT; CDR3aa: CASLRISNTEAFF
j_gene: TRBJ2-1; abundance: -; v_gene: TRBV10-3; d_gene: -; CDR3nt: TGTGCCACCCACCCGACTAGGGCCTACAATGAGCAGTTCTTC; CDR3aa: CATHPTRAYNEQFF
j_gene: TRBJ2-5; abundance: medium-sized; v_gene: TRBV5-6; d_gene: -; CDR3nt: TGTGCCAGCAGCGGGGCGGGGAGCGACCAAGAGACCCAGTACTTC; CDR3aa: CASSGAGSDQETQYF
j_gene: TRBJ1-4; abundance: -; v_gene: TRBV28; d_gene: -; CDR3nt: TGTGCCAGCAGTGGACAGTACTTGACACCGATGAAGGTACTGTTTTTT; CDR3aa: CASSGQYLTPMKVLFF
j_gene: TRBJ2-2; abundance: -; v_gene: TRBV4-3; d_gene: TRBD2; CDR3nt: TGCGCCAGCAGCCAAGATCGGAGCGGGGGGAACACCGGGGAGCTGTTTTTT; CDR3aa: CASSQDRSGGNTGELFF
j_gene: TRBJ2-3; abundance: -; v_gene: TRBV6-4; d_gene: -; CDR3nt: TGTGCCAGCAGTTACGGACAGCGCACAGATACGCAGTATTTT; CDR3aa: CASSYGQRTDTQYF
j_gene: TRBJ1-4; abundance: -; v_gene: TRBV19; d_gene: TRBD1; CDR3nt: TGTGCCACCGGGACAGGAGAAAAACTGTTTTTT; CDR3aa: CATGTGEKLFF
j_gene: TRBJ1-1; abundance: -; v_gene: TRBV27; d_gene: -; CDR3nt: TGTGCCAGCAGCTCGGGGGGGCCCACTGAAGCTTTCTTT; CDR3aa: CASSSGGPTEAFF
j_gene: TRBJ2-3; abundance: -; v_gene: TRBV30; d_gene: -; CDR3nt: TGTGCCTGGAGTTTTGCGGGAAGCACAGATACGCAGTATTTT; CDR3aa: CAWSFAGSTDTQYF
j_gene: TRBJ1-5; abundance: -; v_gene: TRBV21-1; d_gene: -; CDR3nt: TGTGCCAGCAGCGCACGCGTCCAGGGATATAGCAATCAGCCCCAGCATTTT; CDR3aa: CASSARVQGYSNQPQHF
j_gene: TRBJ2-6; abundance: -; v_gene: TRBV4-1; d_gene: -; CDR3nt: TGCGCCAGCAGCCAAACAGGGAGTGGGGCCAACGTCCTGACTTTC; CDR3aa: CASSQTGSGANVLTF
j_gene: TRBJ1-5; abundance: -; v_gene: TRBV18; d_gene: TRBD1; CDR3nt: TGTGCCAGCTCACCCCAGGGGGCTCTCAATCAGCCCCAGCATTTT; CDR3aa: CASSPQGALNQPQHF
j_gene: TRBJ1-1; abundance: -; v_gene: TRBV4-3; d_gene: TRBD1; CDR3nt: TGCGCCAGCAGCCATGGTTCAGGGGGCCGGACTGAAGCTTTCTTT; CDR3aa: CASSHGSGGRTEAFF
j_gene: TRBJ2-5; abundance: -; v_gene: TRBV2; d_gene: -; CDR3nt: TGTGCCAGCAGCCCGGGGGCGGGGGAGAACTTC; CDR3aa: CASSPGAGENF